These 22 T cell receptor beta chains originate from one sample sequenced in a study of breast tumors, draining lymph nodes, adjacent tissues. A single record per CDR3 protein comes from TCRdb applying MiXCR to the multiplex PCR reads. Of 200,000 to 250,000 distinct CDR3 sequences listed, approximately 30% were seen once; the top ten hold roughly 1.3%. Samples came from axillary lymph nodes draining the breast cancer. The specimen sequenced was axillary lymph node tissue. Receptors were obtained from a female donor with breast cancer. Some clones in this sample may be carry-over from other donors' samples.

Many counts were recorded for this clonotype. The chain combines TRBV5-1 with TRBJ2-1; the match to TRBD2 covers 7 bases. The CDR3 contains 15 residues. V gave up 5 bases and J gave up 4 bases; unmatched junction bases: 9. The germline CDR1 and CDR2 sequences are SGHRS and YFSETQ. CDR3 region: CASSEAGEGYNEQFF. DNA for the CDR3: TGCGCCAGCAGTGAGGCGGGAGAGGGGTACAATGAGCAGTTCTTC.

This clonotype was seen a handful of times. The rearrangement joins TRBV11-3 to TRBJ2-2; TRBD2 matches at 11 bases. Germline CDR1 is SGHNT and CDR2 is YENEEA. With 6 bases clipped from V and 5 bases from J, the junction kept 8 bases outside the gene matches. This CDR3 has 16 amino acids. CDR3 sequence reads: CASSTGLAGGTGELFF. CDR3 DNA: TGTGCCAGCAGTACGGGGCTAGCGGGAGGAACCGGGGAGCTGTTTTTT.

As to this clonotype: This CDR3 is missing its conserved last phenylalanine or tryptophan, likely due to a read error. The CDR3 here is CASSYSTAAYRGYIAGELFY. The CDR3 DNA sequence: TGTGCCAGCAGTTACTCGACAGCCGCGTACAGGGGATATATCGCCGGGGAGCTGTTTTAT. The V and J genes are TRBV6-5 and TRBJ2-2; 7 bases line up with TRBD1. J gave up 6 bases and V 0 bases, and 19 bases lay outside the gene matches. The length of the CDR3 is 20 residues. Germline values: CDR1 MNHEY, CDR2 SVGAGI.

This clonotype was detected many times. The rearrangement uses TRBV4-2 and TRBJ2-2; 11 bases are a match to TRBD2. The CDR3 is made up of 19 amino acids. CDR1 LGHNA and CDR2 YNFKEQ come from the germline V gene. After removal of 0 bases from V and 2 bases from J, the junction contained 8 bases not matched to a gene. This CDR3 is CASSQEYSSGRINTGELFF. CDR3 DNA sequence: TGTGCCAGCAGCCAAGAGTATTCTAGCGGGAGGATAAACACCGGGGAGCTGTTTTTT.

J is TRBJ2-7 and V is TRBV6-5, with 8 bases aligning to TRBD2. J was trimmed by 0 bases and V by 5 bases; bases with no gene match: 6. The CDR3 has 15 residues. CDR1 is MNHEY, CDR2 SVGAGI, per germline. The CDR3 DNA reads as TGTGCCAGCAGTCACGATAGCGGGGCCTCCTACGAGCAGTACTTC. Its protein is CASSHDSGASYEQYF.

In this sample, this clonotype turned up many times. V and J are TRBV5-4 and TRBJ1-2; 7 nucleotides match TRBD1. This CDR3 has 13 residues. V trimming: 0 bases; J trimming: 4 bases; junction bases outside the gene matches: 0. CDR1 is SGHNT, CDR2 YYREEE, per germline (reference sequence). For the CDR3, the DNA is TGTGCCAGCAGCTTGGACAGGGGCTATGGCTACACCTTC. Protein product: CASSLDRGYGYTF.

A single count supports this clonotype. The conserved phenylalanine or tryptophan is not found at the CDR3 terminus, so this likely reflects a read error. The DNA of the CDR3 is TGCAGTGCTAGCTCGGAGACAAGCAATCAGCCCCAGCATGGT. It encodes CSASSETSNQPQHG. The V call is TRBV20-1, the J call TRBJ1-5; D is unclear. Germline V gene lookup returns CDR1 DFQATT and CDR2 SNEGSKA (reference sequence). This CDR3 has 14 residues. V gave up 3 bases and J gave up 1 base, with 10 bases separating them.

Ten or more counts support this clonotype. The chain uses TRBV6-6 and TRBJ1-2, with D maybe TRBD1 (5 bases). V was pared by 7 bases and J by 6 bases, with 12 bases between. The CDR3 is made up of 12 amino acids. Per the germline V gene, CDR1 is MNHNY and CDR2 is SVGAGI (reference sequence). The DNA of the CDR3 is TGTGCCAGCACCCCTGGGACGCATGGCTACACCTTC. It specifies CASTPGTHGYTF.

Ten or more counts support this clonotype. CDR3 DNA sequence: TGTGCCAGCAGTTTTGTTGGTGAGCAGTTCTTC. Protein: CASSFVGEQFF. The chain is built from TRBV12-3 or TRBV12-4 and TRBJ2-1; D is ambiguous. This CDR3 is 11 amino acids long. The V end was cut by 3 bases, the J end by 9 bases, with 6 bases between.

This clonotype came up many times. The chain carries TRBV2 and TRBJ2-2; TRBD2 agrees at 9 bases. The CDR3 contains 19 residues. The germline CDR1 and CDR2 sequences are SNHLY and FYNNEI. V lost 10 bases to trimming and J lost 4 bases; unmatched junction nucleotides: 22. CDR3 in DNA: TGTGCCACTTTTCCCTTTGATTTAGCGGGAGAGAGGGGCACCGGGGAGCTGTTTTTT. This encodes CATFPFDLAGERGTGELFF. The full variable domain, rest sourced from reference TRBV2 and TRBJ2-2, is EPEVTQTPSHQVTQMGQEVILRCVPISNHLYFYWYRQILGQKVEFLVSFYNNEISEKSEIFDDQFSVERPDGSNFTLKIRSTKLEDSAMYFCATFPFDLAGERGTGELFFGEGSRLTVL.

The sample holds many counts of this clonotype. At one end, the junction sequence differs from germline, possibly due to a read error. V gene TRBV7-8 combines with J gene TRBJ2-1, with 16 bases that match TRBD2. CDR1 is SGHVS and CDR2 is FQNEAQ in the germline V gene. CDR3 length equals 20 residues. CDR3 sequence reads: CASGGSGTSGRVLRYNGQFF. The CDR3 DNA reads as TGTGCCAGCGGGGGGTCCGGGACTAGCGGGAGGGTCCTAAGGTACAATGGGCAGTTCTTC.

Many counts were recorded for this clonotype. The chain couples TRBV19 to TRBJ2-1; no firm D call. The CDR3 spans 14 residues. From germline, CDR1 is LNHDA and CDR2 SQIVND (reference sequence). The V gene lost 4 bases and the J gene lost 8 bases, with 15 bases spanning the gap. The CDR3 DNA reads as TGTGCCAGTAGTACCTTGTTAAACAGCCATGAGCAGTTCTTC. It is translated as CASSTLLNSHEQFF.

As to this clonotype: Being one base from a much bigger clone, this may be a read error. V and J are TRBV11-3 and TRBJ2-7; D gene ambiguous. Germline CDR1 is SGHNT and CDR2 is YENEEA. This CDR3 comprises 13 residues. As DNA, the CDR3 is TGTGCCAGCAGGGGCGGCCTCTCCTCCGAGCAGTACTTC. Protein: CASRGGLSSEQYF.

This clonotype was detected many times. This chain joins TRBV10-2 and TRBJ2-1; D may be TRBD1 or TRBD2 (5 bases each). Trimming pared 6 bases from V and 9 bases from J, leaving 15 bases between. Germline-derived CDR1 and CDR2 are WSHSY and SAAADI. The CDR3 loop spans 13 amino acids. The CDR3 DNA reads TGCGCCAGCAGCAAAAGAGGGGTCGGTGAGCAGTTCTTC. It is translated as CASSKRGVGEQFF.

This clonotype is a singleton in its sample. The rearrangement uses TRBV10-3 and TRBJ1-6; possible D gene TRBD1, 6 bases. Germline V lookup: CDR1 ENHRY, CDR2 SYGVKD. The CDR3 extends over 17 amino acids. Trimming cost V 5 bases and J 9 bases, with 23 bases left between them. CDR3: CAISRRSGGLQGSPLHF. CDR3 bases: TGTGCCATCAGTCGGAGATCTGGGGGGCTTCAGGGTTCACCCCTCCACTTT.

With regard to this clonotype: Since no conserved phenylalanine or tryptophan closes the CDR3, a read error is the likely cause. This sequence joins TRBV20-1 and TRBJ1-1; the D is unclear. Looked up from germline, CDR1 is DFQATT and CDR2 is SNEGSKA (reference sequence). This CDR3 region has 12 residues. V shed 2 bases and J shed 1 base, with 5 bases lying between them. In DNA form, the CDR3 reads TGCAGTGCTAGACAGTGGAACACTGAAGCTTTCTTG. Protein product: CSARQWNTEAFL.

The rearrangement joins TRBV5-5 to TRBJ1-1; no reliable D call. This CDR3 spans 15 amino acids. The V end was cut by 1 base, the J end by 0 bases, with 10 bases between. Germline V CDR1 and CDR2: SGHKS, YYEKEE (reference sequence). Here the CDR3 reads CASSLLGRLNTEAFF. DNA for the CDR3: TGTGCCAGCAGCTTGTTAGGACGGTTGAACACTGAAGCTTTCTTT.

The chain joins TRBV11-1 to TRBJ1-1; tentative D call: TRBD1 (5 bases). Germline CDR1 reads SGHAT; CDR2 reads FQDESV (reference sequence). Trimming stripped 5 bases from V and 4 bases from J, with 11 bases between. The CDR3 is 13 residues long. The chain's CDR3 is CASSPNGATEAFF. The CDR3, as DNA: TGTGCCAGCAGCCCAAATGGGGCCACTGAAGCTTTCTTT.

This clonotype was detected ten times or more. The rearrangement uses TRBV29-1 and TRBJ2-6; TRBD1 or TRBD2 may be the D gene (5 bases each). CDR1 is SQVTM and CDR2 is ANQGSEA in the germline V gene. Trimming stripped 6 bases from V and 0 bases from J, with 18 bases between. This CDR3 spans 17 amino acids. CDR3 nucleotides: TGCAGCGTCAAGACCCGGGACGGAATCTCTGGGGCCAACGTCCTGACTTTC. Amino acids: CSVKTRDGISGANVLTF.

The chain links TRBV19 to TRBJ1-3; TRBD1 matches 7 bases. CDR1 and CDR2 (germline): LNHDA, SQIVND (reference sequence). V was clipped by 3 bases and J by 0 bases; unmatched bases: 5. The CDR3 spans 16 residues. The chain's CDR3 is CASSMEDRVSGNTIYF. The CDR3 DNA sequence: TGTGCCAGTAGTATGGAAGACAGGGTCTCTGGAAACACCATATATTTT.

The chain employs TRBV5-1 and TRBJ2-1; 13 bases line up with TRBD2. V shed 5 bases, J shed 8 bases, and the junction held 19 bases outside the gene matches. Looked up from germline, CDR1 is SGHRS and CDR2 is YFSETQ. The CDR3 has 19 residues. This CDR3 is CASREVDTSGRVLWDEQFF. DNA of the CDR3: TGCGCCAGCAGAGAGGTGGATACTAGCGGGAGGGTTCTTTGGGATGAGCAGTTCTTC.

There are many counts of this clonotype. The V and J genes are TRBV12-3 or TRBV12-4 and TRBJ2-1; 7 bases map to TRBD2. J lost 4 bases, V lost 3 bases, and 9 bases had no gene match. The CDR3 covers 16 residues. CDR3 nucleotides: TGTGCCAGCAGTTTGGGGCGGGAGCTTTTATACAATGAGCAGTTCTTC. Translated: CASSLGRELLYNEQFF.